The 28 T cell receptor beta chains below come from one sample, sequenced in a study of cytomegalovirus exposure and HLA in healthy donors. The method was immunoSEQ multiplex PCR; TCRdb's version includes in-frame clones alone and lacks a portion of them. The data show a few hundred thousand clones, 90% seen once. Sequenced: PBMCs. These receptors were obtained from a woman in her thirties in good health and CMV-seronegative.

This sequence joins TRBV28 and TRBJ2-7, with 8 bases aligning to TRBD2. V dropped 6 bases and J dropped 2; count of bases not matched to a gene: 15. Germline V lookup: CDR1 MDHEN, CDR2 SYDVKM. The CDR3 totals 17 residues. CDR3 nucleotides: TGTGCCAGCAGAAATCCCCGGGCGGGGGGAATAACCTACGAGCAGTACTTC. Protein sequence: CASRNPRAGGITYEQYF.

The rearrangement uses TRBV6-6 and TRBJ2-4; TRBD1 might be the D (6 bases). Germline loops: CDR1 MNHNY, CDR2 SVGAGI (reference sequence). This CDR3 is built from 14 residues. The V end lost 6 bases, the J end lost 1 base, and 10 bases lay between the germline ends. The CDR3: CASSLGQAKNIQYF. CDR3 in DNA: TGTGCCAGCAGCCTCGGACAGGCCAAAAACATTCAGTACTTC.

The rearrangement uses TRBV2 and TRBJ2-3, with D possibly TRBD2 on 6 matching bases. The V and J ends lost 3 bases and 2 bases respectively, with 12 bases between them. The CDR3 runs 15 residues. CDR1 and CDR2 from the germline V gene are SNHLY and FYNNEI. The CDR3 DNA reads TGTGCCAGCAGTGAGGCGGCGGGGCTCACAGATACGCAGTATTTT. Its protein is CASSEAAGLTDTQYF.

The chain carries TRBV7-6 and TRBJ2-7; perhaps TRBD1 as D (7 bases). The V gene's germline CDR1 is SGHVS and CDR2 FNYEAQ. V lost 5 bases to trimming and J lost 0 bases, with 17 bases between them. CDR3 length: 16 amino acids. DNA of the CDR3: TGTGCCAGCAGCCCACCAGGGGGGCCGAACTCCTACGAGCAGTACTTC. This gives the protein CASSPPGGPNSYEQYF.

The CDR3 region is CSVEGYRGGFYEQYF. The CDR3 DNA is TGCAGCGTTGAGGGGTACAGGGGGGGATTCTACGAGCAGTACTTC. This chain joins TRBV29-1 and TRBJ2-5, with D maybe TRBD1 (8 bases). The end of the DNA is better explained by TRBJ2-7, so the J call may be wrong. Germline V gives CDR1 SQVTM, CDR2 ANQGSEA. The CDR3 length is 15 residues.

Here the CDR3 DNA reads TGTGCCAGTCGGACTAGCGGGATGAACACCGGGGAGCTGTTTTTT. Protein: CASRTSGMNTGELFF. The chain employs TRBV6-5 and TRBJ2-2, with 12 bases that match TRBD2. V trimming: 9 bases; J trimming: 1 base; junction bases outside the gene matches: 3. CDR3 length: 15 amino acids. Germline CDR1 reads MNHEY; CDR2 reads SVGAGI.

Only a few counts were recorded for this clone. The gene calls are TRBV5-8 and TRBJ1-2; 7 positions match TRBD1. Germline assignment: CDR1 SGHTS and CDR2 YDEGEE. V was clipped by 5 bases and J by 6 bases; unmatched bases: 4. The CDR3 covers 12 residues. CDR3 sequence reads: CASRRDRDGYTF. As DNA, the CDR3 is TGTGCCAGCAGGCGAGACAGGGATGGCTACACCTTC.

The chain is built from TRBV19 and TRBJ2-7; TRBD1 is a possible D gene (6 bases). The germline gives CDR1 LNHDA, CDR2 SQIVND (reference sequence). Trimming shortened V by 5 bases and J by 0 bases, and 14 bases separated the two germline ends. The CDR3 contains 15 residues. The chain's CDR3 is CASSLTGHSSYEQYF. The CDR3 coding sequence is TGTGCCAGTAGTTTGACGGGACATAGCTCCTACGAGCAGTACTTC. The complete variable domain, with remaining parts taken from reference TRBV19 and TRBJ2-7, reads DGGITQSPKYLFRKEGQNVTLSCEQNLNHDAMYWYRQDPGQGLRLIYYSQIVNDFQKGDIAEGYSVSREKKESFPLTVTSAQKNPTAFYLCASSLTGHSSYEQYFGPGTRLTVT.

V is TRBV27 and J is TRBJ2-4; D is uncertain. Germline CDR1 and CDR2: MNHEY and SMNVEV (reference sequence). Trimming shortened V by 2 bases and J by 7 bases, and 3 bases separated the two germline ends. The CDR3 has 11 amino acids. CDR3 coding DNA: TGTGCCAGCAGTTTAGGTAACATTCAGTACTTC. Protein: CASSLGNIQYF.

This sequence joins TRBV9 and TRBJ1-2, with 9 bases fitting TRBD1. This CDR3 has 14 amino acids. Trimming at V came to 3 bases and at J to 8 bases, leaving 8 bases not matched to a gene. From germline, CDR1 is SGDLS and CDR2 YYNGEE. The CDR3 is CASSGQGQGRGYTF. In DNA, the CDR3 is TGTGCCAGCAGCGGCCAGGGACAGGGAAGAGGCTACACCTTC.

CDR3 residues: CASSKGQESYEQYF. The CDR3 bases are TGCGCCAGCAGCAAGGGACAGGAGTCCTACGAGCAGTACTTC. This chain joins TRBV5-1 and TRBJ2-7; 8 bases agree with TRBD1. J was trimmed by 1 base and V by 4 bases; bases with no gene match: 4. This CDR3 has 14 residues. CDR1 and CDR2 from the germline V gene are SGHRS and YFSETQ.

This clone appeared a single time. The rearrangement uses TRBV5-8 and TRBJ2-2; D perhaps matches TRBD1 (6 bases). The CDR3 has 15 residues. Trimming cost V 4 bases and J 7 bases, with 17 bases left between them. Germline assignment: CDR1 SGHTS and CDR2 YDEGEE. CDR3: CASSPGTPPRGELFF. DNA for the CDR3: TGTGCCAGCAGCCCAGGGACACCACCCCGCGGGGAGCTGTTTTTT.

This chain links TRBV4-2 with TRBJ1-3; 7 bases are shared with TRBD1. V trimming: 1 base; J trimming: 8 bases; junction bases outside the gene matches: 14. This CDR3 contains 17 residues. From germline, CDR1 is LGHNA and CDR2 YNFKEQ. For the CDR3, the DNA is TGTGCCAGCAGCCAAGCCTTGACAGGGTATTTTGCAGACACCATATATTTT. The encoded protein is CASSQALTGYFADTIYF.

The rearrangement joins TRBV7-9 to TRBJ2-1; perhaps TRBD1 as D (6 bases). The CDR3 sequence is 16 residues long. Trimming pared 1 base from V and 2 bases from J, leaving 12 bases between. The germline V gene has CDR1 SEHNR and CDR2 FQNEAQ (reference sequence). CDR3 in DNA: TGTGCCAGCAGCTTAGGGTCAGGGGCCCCCTACAATGAGCAGTTCTTC. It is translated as CASSLGSGAPYNEQFF.

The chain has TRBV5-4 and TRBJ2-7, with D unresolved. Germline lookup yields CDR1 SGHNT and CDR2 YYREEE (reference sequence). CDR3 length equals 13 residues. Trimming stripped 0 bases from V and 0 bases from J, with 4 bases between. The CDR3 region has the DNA TGTGCCAGCAGCTTGGGCATCTCCTACGAGCAGTACTTC. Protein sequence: CASSLGISYEQYF.

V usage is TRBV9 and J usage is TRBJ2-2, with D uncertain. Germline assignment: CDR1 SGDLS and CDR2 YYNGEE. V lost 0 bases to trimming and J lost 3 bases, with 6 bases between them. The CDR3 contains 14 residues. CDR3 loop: CASSVELHTGELFF. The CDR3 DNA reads TGTGCCAGCAGCGTAGAATTGCACACCGGGGAGCTGTTTTTT.

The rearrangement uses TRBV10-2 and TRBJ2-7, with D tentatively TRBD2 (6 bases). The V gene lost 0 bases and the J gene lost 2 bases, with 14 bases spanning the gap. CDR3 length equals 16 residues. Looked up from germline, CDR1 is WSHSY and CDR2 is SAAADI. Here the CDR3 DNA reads TGCGCCAGCAGTGAGTCTAGGGAGGCCCCTCCCTACGAGCAGTACTTC. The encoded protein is CASSESREAPPYEQYF.

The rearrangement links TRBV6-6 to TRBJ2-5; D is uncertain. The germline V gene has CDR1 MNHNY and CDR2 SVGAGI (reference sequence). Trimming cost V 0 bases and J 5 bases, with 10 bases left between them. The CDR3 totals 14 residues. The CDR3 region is CASSYSGWLETQYF. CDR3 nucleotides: TGTGCCAGCAGTTACTCGGGCTGGTTGGAGACCCAGTACTTC.

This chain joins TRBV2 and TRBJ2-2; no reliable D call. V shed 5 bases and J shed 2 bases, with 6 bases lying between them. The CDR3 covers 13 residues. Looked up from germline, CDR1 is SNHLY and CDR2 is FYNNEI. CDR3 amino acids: CASSYLNTGELFF. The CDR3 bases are TGTGCCAGCAGTTACCTTAACACCGGGGAGCTGTTTTTT.

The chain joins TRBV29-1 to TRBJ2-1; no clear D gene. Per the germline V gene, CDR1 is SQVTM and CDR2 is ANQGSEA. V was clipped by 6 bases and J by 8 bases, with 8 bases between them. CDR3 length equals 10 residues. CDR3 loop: CSVDLYEQFF. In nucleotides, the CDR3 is TGCAGCGTGGACCTCTATGAGCAGTTCTTC.

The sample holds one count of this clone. The CDR3 spells CASSLGGRGYNEQFF. The DNA for the CDR3 is TGTGCCAGCAGTTTAGGCGGGAGAGGATACAATGAGCAGTTCTTC. The rearrangement links TRBV27 to TRBJ2-1, with 7 bases fitting TRBD2. This CDR3 comprises 15 residues. The junction had 5 bases not matched to a gene; V was cut back by 2 bases and J by 4 bases. Per germline, CDR1 MNHEY and CDR2 SMNVEV (reference sequence).

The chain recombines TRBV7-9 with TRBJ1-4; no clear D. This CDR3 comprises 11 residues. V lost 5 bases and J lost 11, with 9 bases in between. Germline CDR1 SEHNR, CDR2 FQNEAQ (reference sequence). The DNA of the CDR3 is TGTGCCAGCAGCCCCGACGATAAACTGTTTTTT. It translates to CASSPDDKLFF.

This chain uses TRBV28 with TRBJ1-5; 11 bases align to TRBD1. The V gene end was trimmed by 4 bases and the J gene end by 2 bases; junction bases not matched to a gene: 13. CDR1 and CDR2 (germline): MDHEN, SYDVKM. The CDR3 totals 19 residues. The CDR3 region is CASSSYRDRGMMGNQPQHF. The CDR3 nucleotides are TGTGCCAGCAGTTCCTACCGGGACAGGGGGATGATGGGCAATCAGCCCCAGCATTTT.

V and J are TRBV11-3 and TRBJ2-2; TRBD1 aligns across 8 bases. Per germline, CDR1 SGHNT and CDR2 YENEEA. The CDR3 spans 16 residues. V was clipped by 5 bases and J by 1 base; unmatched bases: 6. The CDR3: CASSRPGTGNTGELFF. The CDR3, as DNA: TGTGCCAGCAGCCGACCCGGGACAGGGAACACCGGGGAGCTGTTTTTT.

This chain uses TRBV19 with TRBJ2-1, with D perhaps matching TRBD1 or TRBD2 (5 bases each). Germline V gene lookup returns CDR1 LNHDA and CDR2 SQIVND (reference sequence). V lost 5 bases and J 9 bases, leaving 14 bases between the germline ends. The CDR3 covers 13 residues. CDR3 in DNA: TGTGCCAGTAGTGGGACCCCAGGGAGTGAGCAGTTCTTC. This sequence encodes CASSGTPGSEQFF.

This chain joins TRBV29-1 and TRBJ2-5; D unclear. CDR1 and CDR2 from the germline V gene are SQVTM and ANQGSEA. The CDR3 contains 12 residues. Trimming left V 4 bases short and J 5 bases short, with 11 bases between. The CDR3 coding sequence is TGCAGCGTTGCTAAGGGTTTCGAGACCCAGTACTTC. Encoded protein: CSVAKGFETQYF.

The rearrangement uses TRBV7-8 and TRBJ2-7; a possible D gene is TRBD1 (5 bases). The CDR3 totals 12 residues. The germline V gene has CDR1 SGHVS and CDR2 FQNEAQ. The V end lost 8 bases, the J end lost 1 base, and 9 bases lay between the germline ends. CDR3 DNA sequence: TGTGCCAGCGGGGCCCGATCCTACGAGCAGTACTTC. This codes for CASGARSYEQYF.

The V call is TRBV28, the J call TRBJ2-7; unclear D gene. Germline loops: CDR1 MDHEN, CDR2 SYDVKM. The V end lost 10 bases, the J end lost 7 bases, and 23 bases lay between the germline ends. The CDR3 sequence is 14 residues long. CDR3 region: CATAVAAVLGEQYF. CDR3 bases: TGTGCCACCGCAGTGGCCGCGGTTCTAGGGGAGCAGTACTTC.